This T cell receptor beta chain was recorded in a study of T-cell reconstitution after alpha-beta-depleted transplantation in children. Construction of the TCRbeta library involved unique molecular identifiers. TCRdb reprocessed the PCR reads with MiXCR, giving one entry per CDR3 protein. Of 780,000 or so distinct CDR3 sequences in the sample, roughly 15% were seen once. Study observations and caveats: Surviving thymic progenitors and recipient T cells were the source of high TCRbeta diversity at day 60 in some patients.

Comments on this clonotype: Antigen specificity is unknown.

The specimen was PBMCs, mostly from graft donor cells, collected 360 days after TCRalphabeta/CD19-depleted stem cell transplant. The sequence was collected from a male patient between 5 and 17 years old who had a stem cell transplant for acute lymphoblastic leukemia, so the T cells may come from the graft donor.

The DNA for the CDR3 is TGCGCCAGCAGCCCCGTAATAGCGGGGCCTCCCTACGAGCAGTACTTC. As protein: CASSPVIAGPPYEQYF. V usage is TRBV5-1 and J usage is TRBJ2-7, with 8 bases matching TRBD2. The trim removed 4 bases at V and 2 bases at J, leaving 11 bases unmatched. Germline CDR1 reads SGHRS; CDR2 reads YFSETQ. The CDR3 contains 16 residues.